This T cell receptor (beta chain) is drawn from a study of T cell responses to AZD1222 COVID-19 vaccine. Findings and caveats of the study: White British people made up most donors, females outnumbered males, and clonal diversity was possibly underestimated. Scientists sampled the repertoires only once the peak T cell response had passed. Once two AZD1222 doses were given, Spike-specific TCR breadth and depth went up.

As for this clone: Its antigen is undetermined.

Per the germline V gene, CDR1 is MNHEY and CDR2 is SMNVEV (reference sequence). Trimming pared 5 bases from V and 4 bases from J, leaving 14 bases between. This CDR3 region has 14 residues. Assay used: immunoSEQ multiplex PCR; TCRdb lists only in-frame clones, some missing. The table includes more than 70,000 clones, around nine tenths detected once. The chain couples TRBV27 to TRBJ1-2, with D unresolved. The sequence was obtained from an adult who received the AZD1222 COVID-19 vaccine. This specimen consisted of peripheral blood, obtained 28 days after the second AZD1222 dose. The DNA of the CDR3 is TGTGCCAGCAGTATCCGCCCCAACCGCTATGGCTACACCTTC. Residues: CASSIRPNRYGYTF.